This TCR beta chain derives from a study of monozygotic twins with inflammatory bowel disease. Study-wide points: Twin concordance left repertoire similarity unchanged, with limited power a possible explanation for this lack of difference.

Whole blood supplied total RNA, and T cells were not sorted. Through template switching, UMIs that included a 6-nucleotide sample barcode were added. With the 5' RACE reads reprocessed, TCRdb shows one record per CDR3 protein and no DNA. The table lists about 41,000 distinct CDR3 sequences. As regards this clonotype: Antigen specificity is unknown.

CDR1 is SGHAT, CDR2 FQNNGV, per germline. There are 15 residues in the CDR3. Sequenced: blood. This chain connects TRBV11-2 to TRBJ1-1. This clonotype was sampled from a human donor with ulcerative colitis or Crohn's disease, or a healthy co-twin of an affected twin (not recorded which). CDR3 residues: CASHPVGAMNTEAFF.